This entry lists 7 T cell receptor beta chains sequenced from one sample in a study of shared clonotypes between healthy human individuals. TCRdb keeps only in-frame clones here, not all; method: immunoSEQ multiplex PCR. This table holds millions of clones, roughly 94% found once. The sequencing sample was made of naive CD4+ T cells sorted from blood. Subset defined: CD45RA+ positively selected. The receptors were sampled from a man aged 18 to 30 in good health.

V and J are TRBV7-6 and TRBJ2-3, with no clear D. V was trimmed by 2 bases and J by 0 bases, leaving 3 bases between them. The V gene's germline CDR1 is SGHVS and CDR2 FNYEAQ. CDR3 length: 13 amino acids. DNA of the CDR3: TGTGCCAGCAGCTTATTAAGCACAGATACGCAGTATTTT. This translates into CASSLLSTDTQYF. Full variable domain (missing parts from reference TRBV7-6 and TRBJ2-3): GAGVSQSPRYKVTKRGQDVALRCDPISGHVSLYWYRQALGQGPEFLTYFNYEAQQDKSGLPNDRFSAERPEGSISTLTIQRTEQRDSAMYRCASSLLSTDTQYFGPGTRLTVL.

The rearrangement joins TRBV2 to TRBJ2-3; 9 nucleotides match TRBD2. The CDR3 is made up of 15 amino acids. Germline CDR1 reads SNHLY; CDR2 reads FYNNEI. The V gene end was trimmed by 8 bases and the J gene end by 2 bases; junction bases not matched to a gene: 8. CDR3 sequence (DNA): TGTGCCAGCGGTACGACTAGCGGAGTCACAGATACGCAGTATTTT. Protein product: CASGTTSGVTDTQYF.

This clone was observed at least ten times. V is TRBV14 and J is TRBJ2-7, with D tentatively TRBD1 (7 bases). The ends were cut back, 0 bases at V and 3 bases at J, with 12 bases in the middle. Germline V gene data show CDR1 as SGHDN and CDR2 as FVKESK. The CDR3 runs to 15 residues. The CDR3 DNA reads TGTGCCAGCAGCCAAGAGACAGGGAGGTACTACGAGCAGTACTTC. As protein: CASSQETGRYYEQYF.

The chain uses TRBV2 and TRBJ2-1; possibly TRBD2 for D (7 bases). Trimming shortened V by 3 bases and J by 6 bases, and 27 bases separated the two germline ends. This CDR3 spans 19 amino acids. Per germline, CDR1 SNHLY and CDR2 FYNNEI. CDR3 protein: CASSDISWTAGAGVNEQFF. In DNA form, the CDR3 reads TGTGCCAGCAGTGATATTTCGTGGACTGCGGGGGCAGGGGTCAATGAGCAGTTCTTC.

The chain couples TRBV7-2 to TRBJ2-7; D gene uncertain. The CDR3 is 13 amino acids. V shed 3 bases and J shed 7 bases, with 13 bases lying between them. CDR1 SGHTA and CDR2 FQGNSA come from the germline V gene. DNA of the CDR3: TGTGCCAGCAGCTTTGGGTTTCTGGGAGAGCAGTACTTC. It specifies CASSFGFLGEQYF.

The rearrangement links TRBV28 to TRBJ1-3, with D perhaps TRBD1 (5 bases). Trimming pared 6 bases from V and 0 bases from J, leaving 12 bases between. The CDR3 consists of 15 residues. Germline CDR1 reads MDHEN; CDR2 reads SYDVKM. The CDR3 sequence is CASRSPTGSGNTIYF. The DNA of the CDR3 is TGTGCCAGCAGGTCGCCTACAGGCTCTGGAAACACCATATATTTT.

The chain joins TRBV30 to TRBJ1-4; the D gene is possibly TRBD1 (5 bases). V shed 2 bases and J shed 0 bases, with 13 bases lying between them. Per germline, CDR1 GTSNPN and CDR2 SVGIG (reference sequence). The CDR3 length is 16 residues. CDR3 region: CAWSIGTVATNEKLFF. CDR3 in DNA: TGTGCCTGGAGTATCGGGACCGTTGCAACTAATGAAAAACTGTTTTTT.